The sequence of this T cell receptor beta chain was determined in a study of blood T cell repertoires in COVID-19. For the study at large: Whether acute or convalescent, the COVID-19 samples came from the United States, Italy and Spain. In each case, the material was cDNA or gDNA derived from T cells, B-cell-depleted T cells, or PBMCs.

Those enrolled in Seattle joined during active infection and were followed longitudinally afterward. In the study's own analysis: Researchers report that nucleated cell counts were estimated from reference gene primer amplification. The repertoire was sequenced with immunoSEQ multiplex PCR; TCRdb's copy has only in-frame clones and lacks some. V and J calls and clone size follow that table, whereas D and trimming were derived from the DNA. This table has some 270,000 clones, 80% to 85% appearing once. V lost 0 bases and J lost 9; bases outside the gene matches: 4. Germline V lookup: CDR1 SGHNT, CDR2 YENEEA. CDR3 length equals 14 residues.

This chain links TRBV11-3 with TRBJ2-1; 8 nucleotides match TRBD2. This TCR was sampled from a person aged 70 to 85 with COVID-19, enrolled during active disease. The sample taken for sequencing was peripheral blood. DNA for the CDR3: TGTGCCAGCAGCTTAGATGTCCTAGCGGGTGAGCAGTTCTTC. The encoded protein is CASSLDVLAGEQFF.